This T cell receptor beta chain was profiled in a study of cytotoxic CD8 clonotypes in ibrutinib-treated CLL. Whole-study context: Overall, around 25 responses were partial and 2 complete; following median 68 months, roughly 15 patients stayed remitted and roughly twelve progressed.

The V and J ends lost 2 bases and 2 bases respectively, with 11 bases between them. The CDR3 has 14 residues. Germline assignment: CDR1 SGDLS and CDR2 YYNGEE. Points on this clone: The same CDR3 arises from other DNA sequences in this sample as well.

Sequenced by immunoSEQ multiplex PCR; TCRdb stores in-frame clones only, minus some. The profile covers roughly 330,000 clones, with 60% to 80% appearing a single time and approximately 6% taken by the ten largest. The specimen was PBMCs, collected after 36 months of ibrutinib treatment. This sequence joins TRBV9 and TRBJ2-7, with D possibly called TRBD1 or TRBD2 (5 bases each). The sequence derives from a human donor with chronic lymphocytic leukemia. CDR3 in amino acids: CASSVGTSPYEQYF. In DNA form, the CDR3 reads TGTGCCAGCAGCGTCGGGACCTCTCCCTACGAGCAGTACTTC.